This passage covers 7 T cell receptor beta chains from one sample sequenced in a study of blood T cells in healthy people across ages. Using a J-beta primer mix together with a sample-barcoded 5' primer, a second PCR was run for about 6 to 12 cycles. TCRdb reanalysed the 5' RACE reads using MiXCR and keeps one entry per CDR3 protein. The table shows roughly 800,000 distinct CDR3 sequences, with roughly 50% occurring only once. The specimen was blood. These receptors were taken from a man in his thirties or forties in good health.

The V and J genes are TRBV5-1 and TRBJ1-3; a possible D gene is TRBD1 (5 bases). The CDR3 runs 15 residues. Deletions cut 4 bases from V and 2 bases from J, with 13 bases between. CDR1 is SGHRS, CDR2 YFSETQ, per germline. CDR3 bases: TGCGCCAGCAGCCCGCAGGGAAGGACTGGAAACACCATATATTTT. Protein sequence: CASSPQGRTGNTIYF.

This rearrangement joins TRBV20-1 to TRBJ2-4; 10 bases align to TRBD2. The germline V gene has CDR1 DFQATT and CDR2 SNEGSKA (reference sequence). This CDR3 region has 15 residues. With 3 bases clipped from V and 5 bases from J, the junction kept 7 bases outside the gene matches. The CDR3 region is CSASRSGRGENIQYF. The DNA of the CDR3 is TGCAGTGCTAGTCGGAGCGGGAGGGGGGAAAACATTCAGTACTTC.

This clonotype was recorded a few times. The chain is built from TRBV11-2 and TRBJ2-1, with 12 bases that match TRBD2. Trimming at V came to 3 bases and at J to 0 bases, leaving 12 bases not matched to a gene. The CDR3 runs 20 residues. The V gene's germline CDR1 is SGHAT and CDR2 FQNNGV. The CDR3 DNA follows: TGTGCCAGCAGCTTCCTAGGTTGGACTAGCGGGACGAGCTCCTACAATGAGCAGTTCTTC. Translation: CASSFLGWTSGTSSYNEQFF.

This clonotype has just a few counts. The V and J genes are TRBV10-3 and TRBJ2-7; 10 positions agree with TRBD2. Unmatched junction bases numbered 3, after V lost 2 bases and J lost 5 bases. Germline CDR1 reads ENHRY; CDR2 reads SYGVKD. The CDR3 contains 14 residues. The CDR3 loop is CAISEASGSHEQYF. CDR3 bases: TGTGCCATCAGTGAGGCTAGCGGGAGCCACGAGCAGTACTTC.

The chain couples TRBV11-1 to TRBJ2-5; D gene uncertain. The J call is uncertain, as TRBJ2-7 better fits the DNA end. The CDR3 covers 11 residues. Germline CDR1 and CDR2: SGHAT and FQDESV (reference sequence). Here the CDR3 reads CASSFQNEQYF. The CDR3 bases are TGTGCCAGCAGCTTCCAAAACGAGCAGTACTTC.

The chain employs TRBV5-6 and TRBJ2-5, with 12 nucleotides matching TRBD2. The CDR3 runs 18 residues. J was trimmed by 7 bases and V by 4 bases; bases with no gene match: 17. Germline V gene sequence: CDR1 SGHDT, CDR2 YYEEEE. CDR3 amino acids: CASSPPTSGGTSRGTQYF. The CDR3 DNA reads TGTGCCAGCAGCCCCCCGACTAGCGGGGGAACGTCCCGGGGGACCCAGTACTTC. Full variable domain (missing parts from reference TRBV5-6 and TRBJ2-5): DAGVTQSPTHLIKTRGQQVTLRCSPKSGHDTVSWYQQALGQGPQFIFQYYEEEERQRGNFPDRFSGHQFPNYSSELNVNALLLGDSALYLCASSPPTSGGTSRGTQYFGPGTRLLVL.

CDR3 in DNA: TGTGCCAGCAGCTTCCCCTATAGCGGGAGGGCCAAAAACATTCAGTACTTC. Residues: CASSFPYSGRAKNIQYF. The J gene is TRBJ2-4, the V gene TRBV7-9; TRBD2 agrees at 10 bases. Per germline, CDR1 SEHNR and CDR2 FQNEAQ (reference sequence). The CDR3 covers 17 residues. V trimming: 3 bases; J trimming: 1 base; junction bases outside the gene matches: 6.